This T cell receptor (beta chain) was sequenced for a study of cytotoxic CD8 clonotypes in ibrutinib-treated CLL. Study details: Among the patients, 10 to 11 presented as relapsed/refractory and approximately 14 as treatment-naive; around 18 showed unmutated IGHV.

Germline V gene sequence: CDR1 MNHEY, CDR2 SVGAGI. Trimming cost V 4 bases and J 0 bases; bases outside gene matches: 1. CDR3 length equals 14 residues. This clone appeared a few times. Its antigen is not identified. Sequenced by immunoSEQ multiplex PCR; TCRdb stores in-frame clones only, minus some. The sample includes 200,000 to 250,000 clones, about three quarters of them seen just once. Study-wide results and limits: Public clonotypes, an uncommon group, contracted or remained stable on treatment. Whereas clonality rose at ibrutinib response, it declined toward baseline at progression. Higher circulating CD8+ T-cell counts strongly accompanied higher baseline clonality, above age-matched healthy donors.

This TCR was sampled from a human donor with chronic lymphocytic leukemia. This specimen was PBMCs, taken after 12 months of ibrutinib treatment. The V and J genes are TRBV6-5 and TRBJ2-3; TRBD1 aligns across 7 bases. The CDR3: CASSSGGSTDTQYF. DNA of the CDR3: TGTGCCAGCAGTTCAGGGGGAAGCACAGATACGCAGTATTTT.